Below are 19 T cell receptor beta chains sequenced from a single sample in a study of blood T cell repertoires in COVID-19. The repertoire was sequenced with immunoSEQ multiplex PCR; TCRdb's copy has only in-frame clones and lacks some. The sample yields 100,000 or so clones, 65% to 85% seen once. What was sequenced was peripheral blood. These receptors were obtained from a man between 65 and 85 years old with active or convalescent COVID-19.

Only one count was recorded for this clone. The sample holds other DNA sequences that translate to the same CDR3. The rearrangement links TRBV30 to TRBJ1-3, with D unclear. The CDR3 spans 13 residues. CDR1 and CDR2 (germline): GTSNPN, SVGIG (reference sequence). V was pared by 0 bases and J by 2 bases, with 5 bases between. The CDR3 region is CAWSVAAGNTIYF. DNA for the CDR3: TGTGCCTGGAGTGTGGCAGCTGGAAACACCATATATTTT.

The CDR3 region is CASSIEGLGQEQFF. The CDR3 nucleotides are TGTGCCAGTAGTATAGAGGGGCTGGGACAGGAGCAGTTCTTC. The chain employs TRBV19 and TRBJ2-1, with 7 bases identical to TRBD1. There are 14 residues in the CDR3. The germline V gene has CDR1 LNHDA and CDR2 SQIVND (reference sequence). V was clipped by 0 bases and J by 10 bases; unmatched bases: 6.

This clone was counted between two and nine times. This chain uses TRBV5-1 with TRBJ1-2; D might be TRBD1 (6 bases). The CDR3 is 12 residues long. The germline V gene has CDR1 SGHRS and CDR2 YFSETQ. V was pared by 3 bases and J by 5 bases, with 8 bases between. The CDR3 reads CASSSQGYGYTF. CDR3 coding DNA: TGCGCCAGCAGCTCGCAGGGGTATGGCTACACCTTC.

The rearrangement links TRBV30 to TRBJ2-7; 7 positions match TRBD1. The germline V gene encodes CDR1 GTSNPN and CDR2 SVGIG (reference sequence). The CDR3 spans 14 residues. Unmatched junction bases numbered 4, after V lost 2 bases and J lost 0 bases. CDR3 bases: TGTGCCTGGAGTCCGGGACAGAGCTCCTACGAGCAGTACTTC. Protein: CAWSPGQSSYEQYF. The entire variable domain, with the rest obtained from reference TRBV30 and TRBJ2-7, is as follows: SQTIHQWPATLVQPVGSPLSLECTVEGTSNPNLYWYRQAAGRGLQLLFYSVGIGQISSEVPQNLSASRPQDRQFILSSKKLLLSDSGFYLCAWSPGQSSYEQYFGPGTRLTVT.

The chain is built from TRBV7-2 and TRBJ2-2; D is ambiguous. Germline loops: CDR1 SGHTA, CDR2 FQGNSA. The CDR3 runs to 14 residues. The V gene lost 5 bases and the J gene lost 7 bases, with 14 bases spanning the gap. For the CDR3, the DNA is TGTGCCAGCAGCCCTAGAGGCGGTAACGGGGAGCTGTTTTTT. Translating it yields CASSPRGGNGELFF.

This clone occurred many times. The CDR3 region is CASSLGQGPNGELFF. The CDR3 DNA sequence: TGTGCCAGCAGCTTAGGACAGGGGCCAAACGGGGAGCTGTTTTTT. This sequence joins TRBV5-4 and TRBJ2-2; TRBD1 matches at 9 bases. V shed 2 bases and J 7 bases; nucleotides not matched to a gene: 6. This CDR3 comprises 15 residues. The germline V gene has CDR1 SGHNT and CDR2 YYREEE (reference sequence).

V gene TRBV9 combines with J gene TRBJ1-1; no definite D call. Germline V gene data show CDR1 as SGDLS and CDR2 as YYNGEE. Trimming shortened V by 4 bases and J by 1 base, and 8 bases separated the two germline ends. The CDR3 is 13 residues long. Here the CDR3 reads CASSLEQNTEAFF. Written as DNA, the CDR3 is TGTGCCAGCAGCTTAGAACAGAACACTGAAGCTTTCTTT.

The chain links TRBV11-2 to TRBJ2-2; 11 bases match TRBD1. J lost 5 bases, V lost 5 bases, and 13 bases had no gene match. CDR3 length: 18 amino acids. Germline values: CDR1 SGHAT, CDR2 FQNNGV. CDR3 sequence reads: CASSPRTGGDSITGELFF. The CDR3 coding sequence is TGTGCCAGCAGCCCAAGGACAGGGGGCGACTCTATAACCGGGGAGCTGTTTTTT.

CDR3 nucleotides: TGTGCCAGCAGTGAAATTTTTATGTCGGCTGAAGCTTTCTTT. Translating gives CASSEIFMSAEAFF. The V call is TRBV6-1, the J call TRBJ1-1; no clear D gene. The germline V gene encodes CDR1 MNHNS and CDR2 SASEGT. The CDR3 spans 14 residues. V gave up 2 bases and J gave up 6 bases, with 13 bases separating them.

This chain uses TRBV3-1 (or the pseudogene TRBV3-2) with TRBJ2-1, with no clear D. Trimming removed 0 bases from V and 6 bases from J, with 12 bases in between. The CDR3 spans 15 residues. CDR1 and CDR2 (germline): LGHDT, YNNKEL (reference sequence). The CDR3: CASSQEVTVVNEQFF. CDR3 nucleotides: TGTGCCAGCAGCCAAGAGGTGACTGTAGTCAATGAGCAGTTCTTC.

The genes are TRBV7-9 and TRBJ2-1; 9 positions match TRBD1. The CDR3 spans 15 residues. Germline values: CDR1 SEHNR, CDR2 FQNEAQ (reference sequence). The trim removed 5 bases at V and 3 bases at J, leaving 5 bases unmatched. CDR3 sequence (DNA): TGTGCCAGCAGCCCCCCGGGACAGGGCTACAATGAGCAGTTCTTC. Protein product: CASSPPGQGYNEQFF.

The J gene is TRBJ2-2, the V gene TRBV9; 7 nucleotides line up with TRBD1. The CDR3 runs 14 residues. The V gene end was trimmed by 7 bases and the J gene end by 5 bases; junction bases not matched to a gene: 8. Germline CDR1 and CDR2: SGDLS and YYNGEE. In DNA form, the CDR3 reads TGTGCCAGCCGCAGACAGGGCCCAACCGGGGAGCTGTTTTTT. Amino acids: CASRRQGPTGELFF.

This clone occurred once. The chain has TRBV19 and TRBJ1-2; the match to TRBD1 covers 7 bases. After removal of 4 bases from V and 5 bases from J, the junction contained 7 bases not matched to a gene. Germline V gene lookup returns CDR1 LNHDA and CDR2 SQIVND (reference sequence). The CDR3 is 14 amino acids. The CDR3 sequence: CASSNTGTAYGYTF. The CDR3 DNA reads TGTGCCAGTAGTAATACCGGGACAGCATATGGCTACACCTTC.

The chain couples TRBV6-4 to TRBJ1-2; TRBD1 matches at 8 bases. The CDR3 extends over 16 amino acids. Trimming removed 5 bases from V and 4 bases from J; junction bases left unmatched: 12. CDR1 MRHNA and CDR2 SNTAGT come from the germline V gene. CDR3 amino acids: CASSHTGQGGFYGYTF. CDR3 DNA sequence: TGTGCCAGCAGTCACACAGGACAGGGTGGATTCTATGGCTACACCTTC.

The CDR3 loop is CASSSQVGGNEQFF. Here the CDR3 DNA reads TGTGCCAGCAGCTCCCAGGTGGGGGGGAATGAGCAGTTCTTC. The chain couples TRBV11-3 to TRBJ2-1, with 7 bases lining up with TRBD2. Germline trimming cut 4 bases from V and 7 bases from J; bases unmatched to any gene: 7. The CDR3 covers 14 residues. Looked up from germline, CDR1 is SGHNT and CDR2 is YENEEA.

Here the CDR3 DNA reads TGTGCCAGCAGTTTAACAGACGGCTATGGCTACACCTTC. Its translation: CASSLTDGYGYTF. V and J are TRBV28 and TRBJ1-2; unclear D gene. V was pared by 2 bases and J by 4 bases, with 8 bases between. The CDR3 is 13 residues long. Germline CDR1 is MDHEN and CDR2 is SYDVKM.

This chain joins TRBV5-8 and TRBJ1-1; D is perhaps TRBD1 (5 bases). Trimming pared 4 bases from V and 7 bases from J, leaving 14 bases between. Germline V gene data show CDR1 as SGHTS and CDR2 as YDEGEE. The CDR3 spans 13 residues. Here the CDR3 reads CASSRTGAGEAFF. The DNA for the CDR3 is TGTGCCAGCAGCCGTACTGGGGCAGGTGAAGCTTTCTTT. Complete variable domain (other parts from reference TRBV5-8 and TRBJ1-1): EAGVTQSPTHLIKTRGQQATLRCSPISGHTSVYWYQQALGLGLQFLLWYDEGEERNRGNFPPRFSGRQFPNYSSELNVNALELEDSALYLCASSRTGAGEAFFGQGTRLTVV.

V is TRBV7-8 and J is TRBJ2-7; no definite D call. In germline, CDR1 is SGHVS, CDR2 FQNEAQ. This CDR3 is built from 13 residues. The V end was cut by 5 bases, the J end by 2 bases, with 10 bases between. The CDR3 DNA reads TGTGCCAGCAGCCCGGTTGTAACCTACGAGCAGTACTTC. Protein sequence: CASSPVVTYEQYF. Supplemented by reference TRBV7-8 and TRBJ2-7, the full variable domain reads GAGVSQSPRYKVAKRGQDVALRCDPISGHVSLFWYQQALGQGPEFLTYFQNEAQLDKSGLPSDRFFAERPEGSVSTLKIQRTQQEDSAVYLCASSPVVTYEQYFGPGTRLTVT.

The chain combines TRBV19 with TRBJ1-1; TRBD1 aligns across 7 bases. This CDR3 contains 15 residues. Trimming at V came to 3 bases and at J to 0 bases, leaving 4 bases not matched to a gene. Per germline, CDR1 LNHDA and CDR2 SQIVND (reference sequence). The CDR3 bases are TGTGCCAGTAGTATGCGGACAGGATTGAACACTGAAGCTTTCTTT. Amino acid sequence: CASSMRTGLNTEAFF.